These 8 T cell receptor beta chains came from one sample sequenced in a study of T cell clonality in common variable immunodeficiency (dated by TCRdb to the mid-2010s). Receptor amplification or capture employed the immunoSEQ multiplex PCR assay. Not all clones reach the TCRdb copy of this immuneACCESS table, which keeps in-frame sequences only. Checked studies attribute under half of the gap to unresolved V genes and leave the rest unexplained. This sample is represented by more than 30,000 clones, with no singletons among them. The ten biggest clones cover under 3.5% of the sample. The sequencing sample was made of peripheral blood mononuclear cells. These receptors were taken from a person aged 18 to 69 in good health.

This clone has ten or more counts. The read ends 3 residues early relative to the CDR3; the germline J gene fills the gap. V gene TRBV20-1 combines with J gene TRBJ2-7; TRBD1 agrees at 7 bases. V shed 6 bases, J shed 2 bases, and the junction held 13 bases outside the gene matches. Germline V lookup: CDR1 DFQATT, CDR2 SNEGSKA (reference sequence). This CDR3 has 15 residues. Partial CDR3 DNA: TGCAGTGCAAGTGGGGCCCGGGGACAGACCTACGAG. Amino acids: CSASGARGQTYE. The whole CDR3 reads CSASGARGQTYEQYF.

This clone was counted many times. The read is 3 residues too short to cover the CDR3 end, so that end is filled in from the germline J gene. The chain couples TRBV20-1 to TRBJ2-1; 10 nucleotides match TRBD2. V dropped 5 bases and J dropped 6; count of bases not matched to a gene: 10. The CDR3 sequence is 15 residues long. Germline V gene lookup returns CDR1 DFQATT and CDR2 SNEGSKA (reference sequence). Here the CDR3 reads CSAGKSGRALNEQFF. CDR3 DNA, as far as it was read: TGCAGTGCTGGAAAGAGCGGGAGGGCCCTCAATGAG.

This clone is categorized as medium-sized (0.01 to 0.1%). The missing CDR3 end, 3 residues past where the read stops, is filled in from the germline J gene. The chain has TRBV6-2 or TRBV6-3 and TRBJ2-1; TRBD2 aligns across 7 bases. The length of the CDR3 is 14 residues. V lost 0 bases to trimming and J lost 6 bases; unmatched junction nucleotides: 2. CDR1 and CDR2 (germline): MNHEY, SVGEGT. Partial CDR3 DNA: TGTGCCAGCAGTTACTCAGCGGGACCCAATGAG. Protein product: CASSYSAGPNE. The entire CDR3 sequence reads CASSYSAGPNEQFF.

This clone was counted ten times or more. Read data end 3 residues before the CDR3 end; the end is taken from the germline J gene. The chain couples TRBV19 to TRBJ1-4; unclear D gene. Germline lookup yields CDR1 LNHDA and CDR2 SQIVND (reference sequence). The CDR3 covers 14 residues. V was cut by 1 base and J by 7 bases, with 10 bases left in between. CDR3 sequence: CASSIANEREKLFF. The CDR3 bases that were read are TGTGCCAGTAGTATAGCTAATGAACGTGAAAAA.

In its sample, this clone was seen many times. Read data end 3 residues before the CDR3 end; the end is taken from the germline J gene. The genes are TRBV5-1 and TRBJ2-7, with 14 bases aligning to TRBD2. Germline CDR1 reads SGHRS; CDR2 reads YFSETQ. V shed 4 bases, J shed 2 bases, and the junction held 8 bases outside the gene matches. The CDR3 contains 17 residues. CDR3 DNA, as far as it was read: TGCGCCAGCAGCCCCGGGACTAGCGGGAGTTTGCCCTACGAG. Translated: CASSPGTSGSLPYE. The full-length CDR3 reads as CASSPGTSGSLPYEQYF.

This clone was picked up many times. Read data end 3 residues before the CDR3 end; the end is taken from the germline J gene. This sequence joins TRBV5-1 and TRBJ1-2, with D possibly matching TRBD1 (5 bases). This CDR3 comprises 15 residues. V was trimmed by 4 bases and J by 0 bases, leaving 13 bases between them. The germline V gene encodes CDR1 SGHRS and CDR2 YFSETQ. CDR3 sequence: CASSTGTSANYGYTF. The sequenced CDR3 bases are TGCGCCAGCAGCACGGGGACTTCAGCTAACTATGGC.

This clone was observed many times. The CDR3 end lies 3 residues beyond the end of the read and is filled in from the germline J gene. The rearrangement links TRBV28 to TRBJ2-1; D is uncertain. The CDR3 loop spans 11 amino acids. Trimming stripped 2 bases from V and 8 bases from J, with 4 bases between. Looked up from germline, CDR1 is MDHEN and CDR2 is SYDVKM. The sequenced CDR3 bases are TGTGCCAGCAGTTTACTCGATGAG. It translates to CASSLLDE. The CDR3 in full is CASSLLDEQFF.

This clone was observed many times. This CDR3 reads CASSEKAGGKETQYF. Incomplete CDR3 DNA: TGTGCCAGCAGTGAAAAAGCGGGAGGTAAAGAGACC. The chain recombines TRBV2 with TRBJ2-5, with 9 bases matching TRBD2. The read terminates 3 residues before the CDR3 end, so the remaining end is supplied by the germline J gene. The germline V gene encodes CDR1 SNHLY and CDR2 FYNNEI. This CDR3 contains 15 residues. Trimming took 2 bases from V and 3 from J; bases not matched to a gene: 4.